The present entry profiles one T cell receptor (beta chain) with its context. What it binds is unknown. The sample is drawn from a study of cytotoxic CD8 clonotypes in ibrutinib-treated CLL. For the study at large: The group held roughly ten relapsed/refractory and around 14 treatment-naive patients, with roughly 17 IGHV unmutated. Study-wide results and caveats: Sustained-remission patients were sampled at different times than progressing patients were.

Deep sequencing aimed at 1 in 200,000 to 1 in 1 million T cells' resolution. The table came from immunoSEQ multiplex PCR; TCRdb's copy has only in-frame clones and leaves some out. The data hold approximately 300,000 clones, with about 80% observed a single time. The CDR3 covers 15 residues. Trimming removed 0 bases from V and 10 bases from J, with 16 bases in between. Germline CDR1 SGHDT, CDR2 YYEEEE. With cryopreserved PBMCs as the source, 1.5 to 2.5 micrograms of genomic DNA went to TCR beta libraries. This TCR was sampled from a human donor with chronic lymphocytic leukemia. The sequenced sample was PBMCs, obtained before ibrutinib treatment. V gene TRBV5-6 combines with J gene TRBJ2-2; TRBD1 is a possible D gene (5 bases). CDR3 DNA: TGTGCCAGCAGCTTGGCGCCAGGGTACCGGTCGGAGCTGTTTTTT. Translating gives CASSLAPGYRSELFF.